The source of this T cell receptor (beta chain) is a study of blood T cell repertoires in COVID-19. About the study: The United States, Italy and Spain provided the acute and convalescent COVID-19 samples. From T cells, B-cell-depleted T cells, or PBMCs came the material, which was cDNA or gDNA.

Trimming took 1 base from V and 0 from J; bases not matched to a gene: 6. Germline V lookup: CDR1 SGHRS, CDR2 YFSETQ. The CDR3 sequence is 18 residues long. Seattle's enrolled individuals joined amid active infection and were then monitored longitudinally. Original methodology: Nucleated cell number was recorded as an estimate derived from reference gene primer amplification. Clones were read by immunoSEQ multiplex PCR, and TCRdb kept only the in-frame ones, dropping some. That table furnishes V, J and clone size, whereas the DNA furnished D and trimming. The sample carries under 200,000 clones, just under 85% recorded once.

Sequenced sample: peripheral blood. The chain is built from TRBV5-1 and TRBJ1-3; 11 bases fit TRBD1. The sequence came from a woman older than 75 with COVID-19, enrolled during active disease. CDR3 sequence reads: CASSLLGQGGSSGNTIYF. DNA for the CDR3: TGCGCCAGCAGCTTGTTGGGACAGGGGGGTAGCTCTGGAAACACCATATATTTT. Supplemented by reference TRBV5-1 and TRBJ1-3, the full variable domain reads KAGVTQTPRYLIKTRGQQVTLSCSPISGHRSVSWYQQTPGQGLQFLFEYFSETQRNKGNFPGRFSGRQFSNSRSEMNVSTLELGDSALYLCASSLLGQGGSSGNTIYFGEGSWLTVV.